The rows below give T cell receptor beta chains drawn from one sample of a study of blood T cell repertoires in COVID-19. The table came from immunoSEQ multiplex PCR; TCRdb's copy has only in-frame clones and leaves some out. Of roughly 180,000 clones detected, more than 65% appear once; the ten largest clones hold about a sixth. Sequenced input: PBMCs or T cells enriched from blood (not recorded which). The receptors originated from a man aged 60 to 75 who had recovered from COVID-19. Each CDR3 is given with its conserved first and last residue.

V gene	J gene	CDR3 protein
TRBV11-2	TRBJ2-1	CASSPSGTGTYNEQFF
TRBV6-5	TRBJ2-3	CASRRDSVDTQYF
TRBV6-5	TRBJ1-1	CASSYSGRGMNTEAFF
TRBV2	TRBJ2-5	CASSGGLAETQYF
TRBV11-3	TRBJ2-7	CASSPRTGKAYEQYF
TRBV6-5	TRBJ2-3	CASSPLTSTDTQYF
TRBV4-1	TRBJ1-5	CASSQDRNQPQHF
TRBV28	TRBJ2-1	CASRTSGRNEQFF
TRBV10-3	TRBJ2-1	CAIQVGPPGENEQFF
TRBV7-2	TRBJ1-5	CASSLRGGKHQPQHF
TRBV28	TRBJ1-2	CIVWGETGGYTF
TRBV7-2	TRBJ2-7	CASSPRLAGTYEQYF
TRBV9	TRBJ2-3	CASSVGGVSTDTQYF
TRBV9	TRBJ2-2	CASSPTGAKNTGELFF
TRBV7-2	TRBJ1-4	CASSLAGGSNEKLFF
TRBV9	TRBJ1-3	CASSEQGGLSGNTIYF
TRBV5-1	TRBJ2-5	CASSLVGQQETQYF
TRBV27	TRBJ1-2	CASSLSFAAGPWGYTF
TRBV21-1	TRBJ1-5	CASSKTLLQGHGGPQHF
TRBV5-1	TRBJ1-6	CASSLTGRVPDSPLHF
TRBV30	TRBJ1-4	CAWREGSTNEKLFF
TRBV6-5	TRBJ2-2	CASSLTGGANTGELFF
TRBV27	TRBJ1-3	CASFSAMEDTIYF
TRBV30	TRBJ2-2	CAWRRRATNTGELFF
TRBV11-2	TRBJ1-2	CASSLVPGGAGGYTF
TRBV11-2	TRBJ2-5	CASISGTGSHETQYF
TRBV3-1/TRBV3-2	TRBJ2-7	CASSQFSDYEQYF
TRBV10-3	TRBJ2-7	CAISGDRVEAYEQYF
TRBV11-2	TRBJ1-6	CATGTGERSPLHF
TRBV7-2	TRBJ2-6	CASSLKAGTGGSGANVLTF
TRBV30	TRBJ1-3	CAWSRDSGSGNTIYF
TRBV7-9	TRBJ2-1	CASSSGTSGHNEQFF
TRBV5-1	TRBJ2-1	CASTVAGDVYNEQFF
TRBV6-5	TRBJ1-5	CASRQSGRRQPQHF
TRBV7-2	TRBJ1-1	CASSLVPPGYEAFF
TRBV4-1	TRBJ1-6	CASSQDAWTGGNSPLHF
TRBV7-8	TRBJ2-7	CASSSRIPVQGVGSYEQYF
TRBV7-8	TRBJ2-7	CASSLDLAAYEQYF
TRBV9	TRBJ2-7	CASSVVVLAESYEQYF